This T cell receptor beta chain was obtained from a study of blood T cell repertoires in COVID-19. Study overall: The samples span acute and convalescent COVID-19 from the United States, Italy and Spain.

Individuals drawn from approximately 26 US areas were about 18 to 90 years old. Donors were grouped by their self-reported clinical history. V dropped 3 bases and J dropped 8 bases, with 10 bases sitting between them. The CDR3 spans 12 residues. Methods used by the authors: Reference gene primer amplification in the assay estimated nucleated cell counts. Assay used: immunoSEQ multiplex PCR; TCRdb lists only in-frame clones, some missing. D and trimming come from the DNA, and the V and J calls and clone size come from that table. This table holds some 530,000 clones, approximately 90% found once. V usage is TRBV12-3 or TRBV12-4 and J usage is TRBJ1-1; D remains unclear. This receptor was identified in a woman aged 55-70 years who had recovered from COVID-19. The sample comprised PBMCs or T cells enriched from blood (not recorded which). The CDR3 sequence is CASSFGLWEAFF. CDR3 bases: TGTGCCAGCAGTTTCGGACTCTGGGAAGCTTTCTTT.